This T cell receptor beta chain was obtained from a study of T-cell reconstitution after alpha-beta-depleted transplantation in children. Germline V gene sequence: CDR1 DFQATT, CDR2 SNEGSKA (reference sequence). This CDR3 is 14 amino acids long. V gave up 1 base and J gave up 4 bases, with 13 bases separating them. It was with unique molecular identifiers that the TCRbeta library was prepared. TCRdb re-derived calls from the PCR reads in MiXCR, one entry per CDR3 protein. The sample consists of 450,000 to 600,000 distinct CDR3 sequences, approximately 10% of them appearing once. Details on this clonotype: What it recognizes is unknown. This may stem from a read error, because a much larger clone lies one nucleotide away.

Study observations and caveats: It was newly produced T cells that mostly accounted for T-cell counts and diversity one year after transplant. Reportedly, alpha-beta T cells present about two months post-transplant originated from several hundred expanded clones of graft origin.

This specimen was PBMCs, taken before TCRalphabeta/CD19-depleted stem cell transplant. The rearrangement uses TRBV20-1 and TRBJ1-2; maybe TRBD1 (5 bases). The clonotype originates from a child younger than 10 with inherited bone marrow failure, due to receive a stem cell transplant. CDR3 bases: TGCAGTGCTAGAGTGGGGGAGATAACCTATGGCTACACCTTC. Residues: CSARVGEITYGYTF.